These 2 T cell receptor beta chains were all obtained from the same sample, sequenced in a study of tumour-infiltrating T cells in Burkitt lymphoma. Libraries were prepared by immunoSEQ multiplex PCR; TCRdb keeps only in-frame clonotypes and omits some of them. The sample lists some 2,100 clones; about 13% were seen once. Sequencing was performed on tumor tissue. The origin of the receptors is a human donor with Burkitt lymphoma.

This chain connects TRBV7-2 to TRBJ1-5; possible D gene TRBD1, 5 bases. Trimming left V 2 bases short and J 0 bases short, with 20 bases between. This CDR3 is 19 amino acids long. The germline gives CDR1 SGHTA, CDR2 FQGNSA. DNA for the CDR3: TGTGCCAGCAGCTTAATACTGGGGCTAATTTCATATAGCAATCAGCCCCAGCATTTT. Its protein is CASSLILGLISYSNQPQHF.

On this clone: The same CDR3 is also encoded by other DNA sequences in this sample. The CDR3 loop reads CASSFRPGNQPQHF. The CDR3 coding sequence is TGTGCCAGCAGCTTCCGTCCCGGGAATCAGCCCCAGCATTTT. The V call is TRBV6-1, the J call TRBJ1-5; no reliable D call. The CDR3 consists of 14 residues. V was pared by 6 bases and J by 4 bases, with 13 bases between. In germline, CDR1 is MNHNS, CDR2 SASEGT.